This T cell receptor beta chain emerged from a study of T cell responses to AZD1222 COVID-19 vaccine. This CDR3 is 13 amino acids long. The J segment lost 4 bases and the V segment lost 5 bases, leaving 0 bases of the junction unmatched. Germline V gene sequence: CDR1 MRHNA, CDR2 SNTAGT. Only in-frame clones appear in the TCRdb table, and some are missing; sequencing was by immunoSEQ multiplex PCR. The data hold about 100,000 clones, with 90% to 95% observed a single time. Sequences were derived from peripheral blood, sampled on day 0 of AZD1222 vaccination. The receptor comes from an adult in good health. This chain uses TRBV6-4 with TRBJ2-2, with TRBD2 identical over 8 bases. The CDR3 loop reads CASSSGSTGELFF. In nucleotides, the CDR3 is TGTGCCAGCAGTAGCGGGAGCACCGGGGAGCTGTTTTTT.